The text below deals with one TCR beta chain. Antigen unknown. CD8+CD57+ cell expansion, shown by flow cytometry, had occurred in the patients selected for sequencing. Every one of the patients had aplastic anemia (severe, acquired). TCR beta VDJ combinations and CDR3 sequences were profiled from genomic DNA. TCRdb used MiXCR to reprocess the reads, holding one entry per CDR3 protein. The table shows about 58,000 distinct CDR3 sequences, with roughly three fifths occurring only once. The data were taken from a study of CD8+CD57+ T cells in acquired aplastic anemia. About the research overall: Sorted CD4+ and CD8+ cell DNA averaged roughly 3.2 ug.

V trimming: 0 bases; J trimming: 3 bases; junction bases outside the gene matches: 0. The CDR3 extends over 13 amino acids. Germline V CDR1 and CDR2: SGHRS, YFSETQ. Study results and limitations: CD8+ Simpson's diversity showed no significant patient-control difference.

The chain has TRBV5-1 and TRBJ2-7, with 7 positions matching TRBD2. Input material: sorted CD4+, CD8+, or CD8+CD57+ T cells (not recorded which) from PBMCs. The sequence came from a human donor with aplastic anemia. CDR3 sequence: CASSLGDYYEQYF. The CDR3 bases are TGCGCCAGCAGCTTGGGGGACTACTACGAGCAGTACTTC.